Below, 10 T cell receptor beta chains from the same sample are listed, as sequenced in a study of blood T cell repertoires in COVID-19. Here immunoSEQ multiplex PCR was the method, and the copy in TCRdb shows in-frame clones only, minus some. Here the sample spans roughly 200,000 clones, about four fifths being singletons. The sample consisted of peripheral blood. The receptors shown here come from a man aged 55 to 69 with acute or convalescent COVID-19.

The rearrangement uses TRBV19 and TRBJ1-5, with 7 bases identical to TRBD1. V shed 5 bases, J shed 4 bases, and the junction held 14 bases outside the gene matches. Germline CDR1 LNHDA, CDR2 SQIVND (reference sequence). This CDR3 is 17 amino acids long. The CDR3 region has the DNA TGTGCCAGTAGTCCTCGACAGGGCGAAGGGGAAAATCAGCCCCAGCATTTT. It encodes CASSPRQGEGENQPQHF.

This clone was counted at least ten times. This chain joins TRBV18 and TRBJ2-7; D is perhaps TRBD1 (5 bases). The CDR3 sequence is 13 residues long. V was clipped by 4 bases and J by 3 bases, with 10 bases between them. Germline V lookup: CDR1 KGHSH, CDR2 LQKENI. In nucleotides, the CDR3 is TGTGCCAGCTCACAGGGGATGGGCTACGAGCAGTACTTC. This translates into CASSQGMGYEQYF.

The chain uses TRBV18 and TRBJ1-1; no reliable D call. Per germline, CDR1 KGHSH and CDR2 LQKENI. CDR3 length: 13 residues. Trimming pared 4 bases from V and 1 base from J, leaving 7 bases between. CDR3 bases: TGTGCCAGCTCACTACAGAGGAACACTGAAGCTTTCTTT. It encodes CASSLQRNTEAFF. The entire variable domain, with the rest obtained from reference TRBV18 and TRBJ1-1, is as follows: NAGVMQNPRHLVRRRGQEARLRCSPMKGHSHVYWYRQLPEEGLKFMVYLQKENIIDESGMPKERFSAEFPKEGPSILRIQQVVRGDSAAYFCASSLQRNTEAFFGQGTRLTVV.

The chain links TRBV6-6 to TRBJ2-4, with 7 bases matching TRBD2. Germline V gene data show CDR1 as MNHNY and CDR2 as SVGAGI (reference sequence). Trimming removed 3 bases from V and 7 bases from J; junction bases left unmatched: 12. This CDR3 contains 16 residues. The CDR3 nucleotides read TGTGCCAGCAGTTATGATCCTGGGGAGGGATCCAACATTCAGTACTTC. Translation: CASSYDPGEGSNIQYF.

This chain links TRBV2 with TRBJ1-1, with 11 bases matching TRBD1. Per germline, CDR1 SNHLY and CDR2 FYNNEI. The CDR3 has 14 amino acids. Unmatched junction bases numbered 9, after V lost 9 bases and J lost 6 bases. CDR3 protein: CARETPGQGAEAFF. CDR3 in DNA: TGTGCCAGAGAGACCCCGGGACAGGGGGCTGAAGCTTTCTTT.

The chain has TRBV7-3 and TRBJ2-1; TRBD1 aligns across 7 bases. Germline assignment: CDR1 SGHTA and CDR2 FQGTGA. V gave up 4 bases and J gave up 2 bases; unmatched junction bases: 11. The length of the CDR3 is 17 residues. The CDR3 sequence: CASSSTPGQLTYNEQFF. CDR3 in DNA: TGTGCCAGCAGCTCAACCCCGGGACAGTTAACCTACAATGAGCAGTTCTTC.

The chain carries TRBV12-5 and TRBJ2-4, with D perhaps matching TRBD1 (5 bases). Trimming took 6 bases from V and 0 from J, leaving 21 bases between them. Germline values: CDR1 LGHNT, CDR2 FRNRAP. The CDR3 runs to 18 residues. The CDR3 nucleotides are TGTGCTAGTGGGCTTATCGACAGAACCCCACTAGCCAAAAACATTCAGTACTTC. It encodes CASGLIDRTPLAKNIQYF.

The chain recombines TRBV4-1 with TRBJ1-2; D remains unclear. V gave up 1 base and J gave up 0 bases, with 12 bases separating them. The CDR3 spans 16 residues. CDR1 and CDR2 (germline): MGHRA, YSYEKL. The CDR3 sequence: CASSQVWASPNYGYTF. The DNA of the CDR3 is TGCGCCAGCAGCCAAGTATGGGCATCGCCTAACTATGGCTACACCTTC.

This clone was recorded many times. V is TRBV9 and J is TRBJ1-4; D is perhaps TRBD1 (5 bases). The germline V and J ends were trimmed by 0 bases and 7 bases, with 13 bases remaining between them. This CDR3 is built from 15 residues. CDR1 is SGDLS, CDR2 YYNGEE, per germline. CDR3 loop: CASSVATGVAEKLFF. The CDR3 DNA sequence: TGTGCCAGCAGCGTAGCTACGGGGGTGGCTGAAAAACTGTTTTTT.

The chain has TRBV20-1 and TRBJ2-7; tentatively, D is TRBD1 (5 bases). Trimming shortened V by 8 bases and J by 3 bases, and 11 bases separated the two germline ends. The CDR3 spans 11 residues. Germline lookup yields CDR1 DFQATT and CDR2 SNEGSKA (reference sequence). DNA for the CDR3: TGCAGTTTACAGGATGGCTACGAGCAGTACTTC. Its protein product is CSLQDGYEQYF.